These 29 T cell receptor beta chains came from one sample sequenced in a study of T cells in women clearing cervical HPV infection. Sequencing used immunoSEQ multiplex PCR; TCRdb keeps in-frame clones, though not all of them. The sample table includes about 23,000 clones. The sequenced material came from blood buffy coat. The origin of the receptors is a woman between 18 and 69 years old with a cervical HPV16 infection that either progressed to CIN3+ or cleared (not recorded which).

Of note for this clone: The read ends 3 residues shy of where the CDR3 ends; the end is completed using the germline J gene. V usage is TRBV20-1 and J usage is TRBJ2-5, with 10 bases identical to TRBD2. The V segment lost 0 bases and the J segment 5 bases; nucleotides outside the gene matches: 12. The germline CDR1 and CDR2 sequences are DFQATT and SNEGSKA (reference sequence). This CDR3 region has 17 residues. The CDR3: CSARDPSGSGRSETQYF. The sequenced part of the CDR3 DNA is TGCAGTGCTAGAGACCCGAGTGGTAGCGGGAGGTCGGAGACC.

As regards this clone: The read falls 3 residues short of the CDR3 end, and the missing part is taken from the germline J gene. The gene calls are TRBV11-2 and TRBJ1-2, with no clear D. V was pared by 1 base and J by 3 bases, with 6 bases between. CDR3 length equals 13 residues. Germline V lookup: CDR1 SGHAT, CDR2 FQNNGV. The CDR3 DNA, read in part, is TGTGCCAGCAGCTTAGCAGAATACTATGGC. It specifies CASSLAEYYG. The whole CDR3 is CASSLAEYYGYTF.

Details on this clone: The read comes to an end 3 residues before the CDR3 does, leaving the germline J gene to fill in the end. The V call is TRBV7-6, the J call TRBJ2-7; 8 bases are a match to TRBD1. The CDR3 has 14 amino acids. The germline V gene has CDR1 SGHVS and CDR2 FNYEAQ. Germline trimming cut 5 bases from V and 3 bases from J; bases unmatched to any gene: 6. This chain's CDR3 is CASSPTGTGYEQYF. CDR3 DNA (partial): TGTGCCAGCAGCCCCACCGGGACAGGCTACGAG.

About this clone itself: From the germline J gene comes the end of the CDR3, since the read stops 3 residues before it. The chain joins TRBV19 to TRBJ1-4; TRBD1 is a possible D gene (6 bases). The CDR3 sequence is 15 residues long. V lost 3 bases and J 7 bases, leaving 15 bases between the germline ends. Germline CDR1 is LNHDA and CDR2 is SQIVND (reference sequence). CDR3: CASSIGRQGTEKLFF. The sequenced CDR3 bases are TGTGCCAGTAGTATCGGGCGGCAGGGGACTGAAAAA.

About this clone: The sequence runs out 3 residues before the end of the CDR3; the remainder is reconstructed from the germline J gene. The chain couples TRBV20-1 to TRBJ2-1; 10 nucleotides match TRBD2. V was clipped by 6 bases and J by 5 bases; unmatched bases: 7. This CDR3 is built from 14 residues. Germline V lookup: CDR1 DFQATT, CDR2 SNEGSKA (reference sequence). The CDR3 DNA, read in part, is TGCAGTGCCATACTAGCGGGAATCGACAATGAG. Its translation is CSAILAGIDNE. The entire CDR3 sequence reads CSAILAGIDNEQFF.

Remarks on this clone: The CDR3 end falls 3 residues outside the read, so it is completed with the germline J gene. This rearrangement joins TRBV6-2 or TRBV6-3 to TRBJ2-3, with 7 positions matching TRBD2. CDR1 is MNHEY and CDR2 is SVGEGT in the germline V gene. The CDR3 length is 15 residues. Here the CDR3 reads CASSYGLADQETQYF. The CDR3 DNA, read in part, is TGTGCCAGCAGTTATGGCCTAGCGGATCAAGAGACG.

As concerns this clone: The read stops 3 residues short of the end of the CDR3; the missing end is completed from the germline J gene. The chain couples TRBV2 to TRBJ1-2; TRBD1 is a possible D gene (6 bases). This CDR3 is built from 12 residues. Germline V CDR1 and CDR2: SNHLY, FYNNEI. The CDR3 DNA, read in part, is TGTGCCAGCAGAGTACAGGGATACGAC. As protein: CASRVQGYD. The full-length CDR3 reads as CASRVQGYDYTF.

For this clone: The read falls 3 residues short of the CDR3 end, and the missing part is taken from the germline J gene. The sample carries other DNA sequences with the same CDR3. The chain employs TRBV11-2 and TRBJ2-7; a possible D gene is TRBD2 (6 bases). The germline V and J ends were trimmed by 6 bases and 5 bases, with 20 bases remaining between them. The CDR3 is made up of 15 amino acids. Germline V gene lookup returns CDR1 SGHAT and CDR2 FQNNGV. This CDR3 is CASSQNGGIGNEQYF. Partial CDR3 DNA: TGTGCCAGCAGTCAAAACGGGGGAATTGGTAACGAG.

On this clone: The CDR3 end falls 3 residues outside the read, so it is completed with the germline J gene. V gene TRBV5-1 combines with J gene TRBJ2-1; 12 nucleotides match TRBD2. Per the germline V gene, CDR1 is SGHRS and CDR2 is YFSETQ. V gave up 4 bases and J gave up 6 bases; unmatched junction bases: 11. This CDR3 comprises 17 residues. The CDR3 bases that were read are TGCGCCAGCAGCCCCAATTCACTAGCGGGAGGTCTCAATGAG. This sequence encodes CASSPNSLAGGLNE. The complete CDR3 protein is CASSPNSLAGGLNEQFF.

With regard to this clone: The read falls 3 residues short of the CDR3 end, and the missing part is taken from the germline J gene. The gene calls are TRBV6-1 and TRBJ2-7; TRBD2 matches at 9 bases. The V gene's germline CDR1 is MNHNS and CDR2 SASEGT. CDR3 size: 15 residues. V shed 3 bases and J 3 bases; nucleotides not matched to a gene: 6. The CDR3 bases that were read are TGTGCCAGCAGTGACCCGGGACTAGCCCTCTACGAG. Encoded protein: CASSDPGLALYE. The full CDR3 reads CASSDPGLALYEQYF.

Comment on this clone: The read is 3 residues too short to cover the CDR3 end, so that end is filled in from the germline J gene. The chain combines TRBV5-1 with TRBJ2-7, with 9 bases lining up with TRBD1. This CDR3 comprises 16 residues. Germline lookup yields CDR1 SGHRS and CDR2 YFSETQ. V dropped 0 bases and J dropped 1; count of bases not matched to a gene: 5. This CDR3 reads CASSLEGTGKSYEQYF. CDR3 bases read: TGCGCCAGCAGCTTGGAAGGGACAGGGAAATCCTACGAG.

On this clone: The sequenced fragment ends 3 residues before the CDR3 boundary, so the rest is inferred from the germline J gene. The chain recombines TRBV2 with TRBJ2-4, with D maybe TRBD1 (6 bases). This CDR3 is built from 9 residues. Germline loops: CDR1 SNHLY, CDR2 FYNNEI. CDR3 bases read: TGTGCCAGCGGGACAACT. The encoded protein is CASGTT. In full, the CDR3 is CASGTTQYF.

A note on this clone: The missing CDR3 end, 3 residues past where the read stops, is filled in from the germline J gene. The gene calls are TRBV29-1 and TRBJ2-6, with 8 bases aligning to TRBD2. Germline V gene data show CDR1 as SQVTM and CDR2 as ANQGSEA. Trimming took 6 bases from V and 1 from J; bases not matched to a gene: 5. This CDR3 is built from 15 residues. The CDR3 bases that were read are TGCAGCGTGCTCAAGCGGGGGTCTGGGGCCAACGTC. Translating gives CSVLKRGSGANV. The complete CDR3 sequence is CSVLKRGSGANVLTF.

A note on this clone: The CDR3 end is not reached by the read, which stops 3 residues before it; the germline J gene fills it in. The chain employs TRBV2 and TRBJ1-6, with D hard to call. Germline CDR1 and CDR2: SNHLY and FYNNEI. The CDR3 sequence is 13 residues long. The V end lost 4 bases, the J end lost 9 bases, and 10 bases lay between the germline ends. The DNA read from the CDR3 is TGTGCCAGCAGTGCCGGGTTCGGTTCACCC. Its protein product is CASSAGFGSP. The entire CDR3 sequence reads CASSAGFGSPLHF.

Worth noting for this clone: The read ends 3 residues before the CDR3 terminus; that terminus is restored from the germline J gene. Other nucleotide sequences in the sample specify the same CDR3. The chain combines TRBV20-1 with TRBJ1-4; 7 nucleotides match TRBD1. V dropped 6 bases and J dropped 7; count of bases not matched to a gene: 14. The CDR3 consists of 15 residues. Germline CDR1 is DFQATT and CDR2 is SNEGSKA (reference sequence). The sequenced CDR3 bases are TGCAGTGCGCGGACGACCAGGGGGGAGGCTGAAAAA. It is translated as CSARTTRGEAEK. The full CDR3 is CSARTTRGEAEKLFF.

Its frequency marks this clone as medium-sized. The missing CDR3 end, 3 residues past where the read stops, is filled in from the germline J gene. The rearrangement links TRBV19 to TRBJ2-3; D is possibly TRBD1 (6 bases). V lost 7 bases, J lost 2 bases, and 13 bases lay in between. The length of the CDR3 is 14 residues. CDR1 is LNHDA, CDR2 SQIVND, per germline (reference sequence). The sequenced CDR3 bases are TGTGCCAGTATGGTTAAGGGGGACACAGATACG. Translation: CASMVKGDTDT. The full CDR3 is CASMVKGDTDTQYF. The whole variable domain, remainder taken from reference TRBV19 and TRBJ2-3, is DGGITQSPKYLFRKEGQNVTLSCEQNLNHDAMYWYRQDPGQGLRLIYYSQIVNDFQKGDIAEGYSVSREKKESFPLTVTSAQKNPTAFYLCASMVKGDTDTQYFGPGTRLTVL.

Turning to this clone: Read data end 3 residues before the CDR3 end; the end is taken from the germline J gene. The chain employs TRBV20-1 and TRBJ2-1; TRBD2 aligns across 11 bases. The CDR3 loop spans 14 amino acids. Germline CDR1 and CDR2: DFQATT and SNEGSKA (reference sequence). The J segment lost 9 bases and the V segment lost 2 bases, leaving 6 bases of the junction unmatched. The CDR3 loop is CSARHGLAGGEQFF. The DNA read from the CDR3 is TGCAGTGCTAGACATGGACTAGCGGGCGGTGAG.

Points on this clone: The CDR3 is cut off 3 residues early in the read; its end comes from the germline J gene. The V call is TRBV7-8, the J call TRBJ2-2, with 10 bases matching TRBD1. The junction had 13 bases not matched to a gene; V was cut back by 5 bases and J by 4 bases. The CDR3 is 18 residues long. CDR1 and CDR2 from the germline V gene are SGHVS and FQNEAQ. This CDR3 is CASSTGQGVVSGTGELFF. The covered CDR3 bases are TGTGCCAGCAGCACAGGACAGGGGGTGGTTTCGGGCACCGGGGAG.

As for this clone: With the read ending 3 residues before the CDR3 end, the germline J gene is used to fill in that end. The rearrangement joins TRBV2 to TRBJ2-3; the D is unclear. The CDR3 consists of 15 residues. V was cut by 2 bases and J by 0 bases, with 9 bases left in between. The V gene's germline CDR1 is SNHLY and CDR2 FYNNEI. The DNA read from the CDR3 is TGTGCCAGCAGTGAATGGCAGGCCAGCACAGATACG. Translated, it gives CASSEWQASTDT. The complete CDR3 reads CASSEWQASTDTQYF.

Notes on this clone: The read terminates 3 residues ahead of where the CDR3 ends, so the germline J gene completes it. The chain links TRBV10-3 to TRBJ2-2, with D maybe TRBD1 (6 bases). V lost 6 bases and J lost 10, with 12 bases in between. There are 12 residues in the CDR3. Germline assignment: CDR1 ENHRY and CDR2 SYGVKD. Incomplete CDR3 DNA: TGTGCCATCAGAAATTCAGGGGAGGAG. Protein product: CAIRNSGEE. The whole CDR3 reads CAIRNSGEELFF.

Comment on this clone: The sequenced fragment ends 3 residues before the CDR3 boundary, so the rest is inferred from the germline J gene. This chain links TRBV30 with TRBJ1-2; D not certain. Deletions cut 8 bases from V and 1 base from J, with 8 bases between. Germline V CDR1 and CDR2: GTSNPN, SVGIG (reference sequence). The CDR3 totals 11 residues. This chain's CDR3 is CARTDNYGYTF. The covered CDR3 bases are TGTGCCCGAACAGATAACTATGGC. Full variable domain (outside the CDR3, taken from reference TRBV30 and TRBJ1-2): SQTIHQWPATLVQPVGSPLSLECTVEGTSNPNLYWYRQAAGRGLQLLFYSVGIGQISSEVPQNLSASRPQDRQFILSSKKLLLSDSGFYLCARTDNYGYTFGSGTRLTVV.

Comments on this clone: The read comes to an end 3 residues before the CDR3 does, leaving the germline J gene to fill in the end. The V and J genes are TRBV18 and TRBJ1-5; no definite D call. CDR1 is KGHSH and CDR2 is LQKENI in the germline V gene. This CDR3 spans 13 amino acids. V was clipped by 8 bases and J by 4 bases, with 12 bases between them. Here the CDR3 reads CASTLRKNQPQHF. CDR3 DNA (partial): TGTGCCAGCACCCTCAGAAAAAATCAGCCC.

In regard to this clone: The CDR3 extends 3 residues past the end of the read, so its final part is completed from the germline J gene. This chain joins TRBV30 and TRBJ2-7, with 8 bases aligning to TRBD2. This CDR3 spans 15 amino acids. V shed 5 bases, J shed 2 bases, and the junction held 11 bases outside the gene matches. Germline assignment: CDR1 GTSNPN and CDR2 SVGIG (reference sequence). Incomplete CDR3 DNA: TGTGCCTGGGGTCCCACTAGCGGAGGGGCCTACGAG. Its protein product is CAWGPTSGGAYE. The CDR3 in its entirety is CAWGPTSGGAYEQYF.

Worth noting for this clone: The read finishes 3 residues shy of the CDR3 end, and the germline J gene is used to complete it. J is TRBJ2-1 and V is TRBV5-1; D not resolved. Germline V CDR1 and CDR2: SGHRS, YFSETQ. V shed 1 base and J shed 5 bases, with 10 bases lying between them. This CDR3 has 14 residues. CDR3 DNA (partial): TGCGCCAGCAGCTTGCAGTCAGAAAACAATGAG. Encoded protein: CASSLQSENNE. The entire CDR3 protein is CASSLQSENNEQFF.

To note about this clone: Read coverage stops 3 residues before the CDR3 terminus; the germline J gene supplies the remainder. The chain is built from TRBV14 and TRBJ1-6; perhaps TRBD1 as D (5 bases). The CDR3 runs 15 residues. The V end lost 2 bases, the J end lost 6 bases, and 11 bases lay between the germline ends. CDR1 and CDR2 (germline): SGHDN, FVKESK. Here the CDR3 reads CASSQQGPGNSPLHF. CDR3 bases read: TGTGCCAGCAGCCAACAGGGCCCGGGTAATTCACCC.

A word on this clone: The read falls 3 residues short of the CDR3 end, and the missing part is taken from the germline J gene. The chain employs TRBV19 and TRBJ1-4, with TRBD1 matching 10 bases. Germline assignment: CDR1 LNHDA and CDR2 SQIVND (reference sequence). The CDR3 length is 15 residues. This CDR3 reads CASSPRDRGVSPLFF. The CDR3 DNA, read in part, is TGTGCCAGTAGTCCGCGGGACAGGGGCGTTTCACCA.

Concerning this clone: The read ends 3 residues before the CDR3 terminus; that terminus is restored from the germline J gene. This chain links TRBV19 with TRBJ1-2; 7 bases map to TRBD1. V lost 6 bases to trimming and J lost 4 bases; unmatched junction nucleotides: 20. The germline gives CDR1 LNHDA, CDR2 SQIVND (reference sequence). This CDR3 is 18 amino acids long. CDR3 bases read: TGTGCCAGTAGGACGGTCCGGGACAGCCAGCAATTATTCTATGGC. Its translation is CASRTVRDSQQLFYG. The CDR3 reads in full as CASRTVRDSQQLFYGYTF.

Points on this clone: The read ends 3 residues shy of where the CDR3 ends; the end is completed using the germline J gene. The V gene is TRBV20-1, the J gene TRBJ1-1; D possibly corresponds to TRBD1 (5 bases). CDR1 and CDR2 (germline): DFQATT, SNEGSKA (reference sequence). The CDR3 covers 14 residues. Trimming left V 3 bases short and J 3 bases short, with 14 bases between. CDR3 DNA (partial): TGCAGTGCTAGTGGCCGGGCGGGGGACACTGAA. Its protein is CSASGRAGDTE. The full CDR3 sequence reads CSASGRAGDTEAFF.

Incomplete CDR3 DNA: TGTGCCAGCAGGCTAGGTGGAGATACG. Protein product: CASRLGGDT. The entire CDR3 sequence reads CASRLGGDTQYF. The chain couples TRBV7-3 to TRBJ2-3, with D unresolved. The CDR3 end falls 3 residues outside the read, so it is completed with the germline J gene. Germline CDR1 SGHTA, CDR2 FQGTGA. V dropped 6 bases and J dropped 5 bases, with 9 bases sitting between them. The CDR3 is made up of 12 amino acids.